This T cell receptor beta chain was found in a study of blood T cell repertoires in COVID-19. Sequenced by immunoSEQ multiplex PCR; TCRdb stores in-frame clones only, minus some. The data show 100,000 to 120,000 clones, approximately 83% seen once. The CDR3 runs to 12 residues. Unmatched junction bases numbered 8, after V lost 8 bases and J lost 8 bases. The specimen was peripheral blood. The J gene is TRBJ1-2, the V gene TRBV12-3 or TRBV12-4; the match to TRBD1 covers 7 bases. The TCR originated in a woman aged 65 to 85 with acute or convalescent COVID-19. The CDR3 DNA reads as TGTGCCAGCTCAGACAGGGACTTGGGCTACACCTTC. Translated, it gives CASSDRDLGYTF.